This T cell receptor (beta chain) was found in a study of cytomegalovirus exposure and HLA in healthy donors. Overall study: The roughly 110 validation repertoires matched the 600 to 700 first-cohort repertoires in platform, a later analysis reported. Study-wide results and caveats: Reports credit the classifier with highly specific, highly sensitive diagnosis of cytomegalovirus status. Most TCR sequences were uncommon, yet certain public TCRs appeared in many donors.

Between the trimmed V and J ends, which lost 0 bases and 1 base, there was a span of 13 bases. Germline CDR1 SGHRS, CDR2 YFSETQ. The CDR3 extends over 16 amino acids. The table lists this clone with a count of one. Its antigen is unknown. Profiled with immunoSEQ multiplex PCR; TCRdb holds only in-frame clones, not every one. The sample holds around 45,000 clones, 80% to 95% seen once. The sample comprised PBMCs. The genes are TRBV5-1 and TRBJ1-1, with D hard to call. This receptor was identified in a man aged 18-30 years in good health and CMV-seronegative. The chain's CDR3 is CASSLEGSAGNTEAFF. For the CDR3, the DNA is TGCGCCAGCAGCTTGGAAGGGTCCGCGGGGAACACTGAAGCTTTCTTT.